This entry lists 18 T cell receptor beta chains sequenced from one sample in a study of cytomegalovirus exposure and HLA in healthy donors. Amplification used 60 Vbeta primers and 13 Jbeta primers. Data came from immunoSEQ multiplex PCR; TCRdb stores just in-frame clones and leaves some out. The sample has some 200,000 clones, approximately 81% seen once. The sample comprised PBMCs. The receptors shown here come from a woman between 50 and 59 years old in good health and CMV-seronegative.

J is TRBJ2-5 and V is TRBV19; 12 bases are a match to TRBD2. CDR1 is LNHDA, CDR2 SQIVND, per germline (reference sequence). CDR3 length: 14 amino acids. V was clipped by 6 bases and J by 11 bases; unmatched bases: 10. DNA for the CDR3: TGTGCCAGTAGCCGACTAGCGGGAGTGAGGGAGCAGTACTTC. This translates into CASSRLAGVREQYF. The full variable domain, with the rest looked up from reference TRBV19 and TRBJ2-5, is DGGITQSPKYLFRKEGQNVTLSCEQNLNHDAMYWYRQDPGQGLRLIYYSQIVNDFQKGDIAEGYSVSREKKESFPLTVTSAQKNPTAFYLCASSRLAGVREQYFGPGTRLLVL.

CDR3 nucleotides: TGCGCCAGCAGCTCGGGACAGCCGAACACTGAAGCTTTCTTT. Residues: CASSSGQPNTEAFF. J is TRBJ1-1 and V is TRBV5-1; TRBD1 agrees at 7 bases. Germline CDR1 and CDR2: SGHRS and YFSETQ. J lost 1 base, V lost 3 bases, and 3 bases had no gene match. The CDR3 is 14 residues long.

This chain uses TRBV6-6 with TRBJ2-5; 7 bases match TRBD1. Judging by the DNA end, TRBJ2-7 fits better; the J call may be wrong. The CDR3 has 14 residues. Germline loops: CDR1 MNHNY, CDR2 SVGAGI (reference sequence). CDR3 in amino acids: CASSGDRDAYEQYF. In nucleotides, the CDR3 is TGTGCCAGCAGTGGAGACAGGGATGCCTACGAGCAGTACTTC.

This clone was seen a handful of times. The genes are TRBV4-3 and TRBJ2-6, with 10 bases identical to TRBD2. J gave up 2 bases and V 0 bases, and 1 base lay outside the gene matches. The germline V gene has CDR1 LGHNA and CDR2 YSLEER. CDR3 length: 17 amino acids. CDR3 protein: CASSQDGTSAGANVLTF. The CDR3 bases are TGCGCCAGCAGCCAAGATGGGACTAGCGCTGGGGCCAACGTCCTGACTTTC.

As regards this clone: Other DNA sequences from this sample encode an identical CDR3 as well. The chain joins TRBV25-1 to TRBJ2-1, with 9 bases aligning to TRBD2. There are 14 residues in the CDR3. Looked up from germline, CDR1 is MGHDK and CDR2 is SYGVNS. V lost 4 bases and J lost 8; bases outside the gene matches: 6. Here the CDR3 reads CASSVAGGTDEQFF. The CDR3 nucleotides are TGTGCCAGCAGTGTTGCGGGAGGGACGGATGAGCAGTTCTTC.

This clone was detected only a few times. The V and J genes are TRBV6-5 and TRBJ1-4; tentatively, D is TRBD1 (6 bases). The germline V gene has CDR1 MNHEY and CDR2 SVGAGI. Trimming pared 5 bases from V and 0 bases from J, leaving 10 bases between. This CDR3 has 15 residues. CDR3 region: CASSGSGATNEKLFF. Here the CDR3 DNA reads TGTGCCAGCAGTGGTTCAGGGGCAACTAATGAAAAACTGTTTTTT.

This chain links TRBV6-5 with TRBJ1-1; 7 nucleotides line up with TRBD1. CDR1 and CDR2 from the germline V gene are MNHEY and SVGAGI. The CDR3 runs 15 residues. V lost 2 bases and J lost 4; bases outside the gene matches: 7. The CDR3 sequence is CASSYAPAGGTEAFF. CDR3 DNA sequence: TGTGCCAGCAGTTACGCCCCGGCAGGGGGCACTGAAGCTTTCTTT.

The chain links TRBV7-2 to TRBJ2-2, with 10 bases matching TRBD1. The CDR3 sequence is 15 residues long. Germline V gene data show CDR1 as SGHTA and CDR2 as FQGNSA. J lost 7 bases, V lost 2 bases, and 4 bases had no gene match. CDR3 bases: TGTGCCAGCAGCTTATTGGGACAGGGGATCGGGGAGCTGTTTTTT. Its translation is CASSLLGQGIGELFF.

The chain recombines TRBV5-1 with TRBJ1-2; D gene ambiguous. V was cut by 4 bases and J by 6 bases, with 16 bases left in between. Per the germline V gene, CDR1 is SGHRS and CDR2 is YFSETQ. The CDR3 runs 14 residues. The CDR3 nucleotides read TGCGCCAGCAGCGGGTCGGGGAGGCGCGATGGCTACACCTTC. Translating it yields CASSGSGRRDGYTF.

The rearrangement links TRBV5-4 to TRBJ1-6, with 8 bases that match TRBD1. V gave up 5 bases and J gave up 9 bases; unmatched junction bases: 7. This CDR3 is built from 14 residues. Per germline, CDR1 SGHNT and CDR2 YYREEE (reference sequence). DNA for the CDR3: TGTGCCAGCAGTTCGACAGGGGTCCCTTCACCCCTCCACTTT. This encodes CASSSTGVPSPLHF.

The CDR3 nucleotides are TGTGCCAGTAGTCCGGGGACAGGGTTGGGCTACACCTTC. Amino acid sequence: CASSPGTGLGYTF. This rearrangement joins TRBV19 to TRBJ1-2; 9 nucleotides line up with TRBD1. The CDR3 runs 13 residues. V lost 5 bases, J lost 8 bases, and 6 bases stayed unmatched. Per the germline V gene, CDR1 is LNHDA and CDR2 is SQIVND (reference sequence).

CDR3 DNA: TGTGCCAGCAGTAAACAGGGGGTGGGCACCGGGGAGCTGTTTTTT. This codes for CASSKQGVGTGELFF. The chain couples TRBV2 to TRBJ2-2; TRBD1 matches at 8 bases. The CDR3 spans 15 residues. Germline CDR1 reads SNHLY; CDR2 reads FYNNEI. V lost 5 bases, J lost 4 bases, and 6 bases stayed unmatched.

The J gene is TRBJ1-5, the V gene TRBV19; a weak D match, TRBD1 (5 bases). CDR1 and CDR2 from the germline V gene are LNHDA and SQIVND (reference sequence). The CDR3 is 17 amino acids. Trimming stripped 3 bases from V and 6 bases from J, with 21 bases between. CDR3 in DNA: TGTGCCAGTAGTATTCCCCCCGGGGGGGGGTCTGGTCAGCCCCAGCATTTT. This encodes CASSIPPGGGSGQPQHF.

V gene TRBV7-9 combines with J gene TRBJ1-1; TRBD1 is a possible D gene (5 bases). Trimming pared 4 bases from V and 1 base from J, leaving 13 bases between. CDR1 and CDR2 from the germline V gene are SEHNR and FQNEAQ (reference sequence). This CDR3 is built from 15 residues. The CDR3 here is CASSWAGPRNTEAFF. The CDR3 nucleotides are TGTGCCAGCAGCTGGGCGGGACCCCGGAACACTGAAGCTTTCTTT.

The chain has TRBV7-2 and TRBJ2-5; the D is unclear. The tail of the sequence fits TRBJ2-7 better, so the J call may be wrong. Per the germline V gene, CDR1 is SGHTA and CDR2 is FQGNSA. The CDR3 sequence is 16 residues long. The CDR3 region is CASSPIGQTFAYEQYF. The CDR3 DNA is TGTGCCAGCAGCCCTATCGGTCAGACATTTGCCTACGAGCAGTACTTC.

The CDR3 region is CASSPPGLAVEGTQYF. The DNA of the CDR3 is TGTGCCAGCTCACCTCCCGGACTAGCGGTCGAGGGGACCCAGTACTTC. This chain connects TRBV18 to TRBJ2-5, with 10 bases that match TRBD2. The CDR3 has 16 amino acids. Germline V gene data show CDR1 as KGHSH and CDR2 as LQKENI. Losses at the gene ends were 3 bases for V and 7 bases for J; bases not matched to a gene: 11.

In nucleotides, the CDR3 is TGTGCCAGCAGTCGACAGGGGTGGAACACTGAAGCTTTCTTT. It translates to CASSRQGWNTEAFF. The chain recombines TRBV28 with TRBJ1-1; TRBD1 agrees at 8 bases. The length of the CDR3 is 14 residues. Germline trimming cut 5 bases from V and 1 base from J; bases unmatched to any gene: 3. The germline CDR1 and CDR2 sequences are MDHEN and SYDVKM.

This clone was recorded once. V is TRBV5-6 and J is TRBJ1-3; D might be TRBD1 (5 bases). Germline loops: CDR1 SGHDT, CDR2 YYEEEE. Trimming shortened V by 3 bases and J by 2 bases, and 9 bases separated the two germline ends. CDR3 size: 14 residues. CDR3 coding DNA: TGTGCCAGCAGCTCCAGGGTCACTGGAAACACCATATATTTT. Its protein product is CASSSRVTGNTIYF.